The clone carrying this T cell receptor beta chain was observed a single time. The CDR3 covers 16 residues. Germline loops: CDR1 SGHAT, CDR2 FQNNGV. J gave up 5 bases and V 1 base, and 7 bases lay outside the gene matches. TCRdb's copy holds only in-frame clones and misses some; the assay was immunoSEQ multiplex PCR. The table has about 400,000 clones, 88% seen once; the top ten hold roughly 1.9%. The record originates from a study of blood T cell repertoires in COVID-19. The TCR originated in a woman between 40 and 55 years old with acute COVID-19. The source material was PBMCs or T cells enriched from blood (not recorded which). The chain is built from TRBV11-2 and TRBJ1-4; 7 positions agree with TRBD1. The DNA of the CDR3 is TGTGCCAGCAGCTTAGGATCCGGGACAGAGAATGAAAAACTGTTTTTT. Protein product: CASSLGSGTENEKLFF.